A single sample is the source of the 3 T cell receptor beta chains below, sequenced in a study of blood T cell repertoires in COVID-19. Generated by immunoSEQ multiplex PCR, the TCRdb table keeps only in-frame clones and is missing some. This sample has around 220,000 clones; 85% to 90% occur once, and the top ten carry 4% to 4.5%. What was sequenced was peripheral blood. These receptor sequences come from a man aged 45-60 years with acute or convalescent COVID-19.

The gene calls are TRBV12-3 or TRBV12-4 and TRBJ1-6, with D unclear. Trimming removed 6 bases at V and 8 bases at J, with 11 bases between. This CDR3 is 13 amino acids long. CDR3 region: CASRTYEDSPLHF. DNA of the CDR3: TGTGCCAGCAGGACCTACGAGGATTCACCCCTCCACTTT.

This clone was detected once. The chain employs TRBV9 and TRBJ1-1, with TRBD1 identical over 9 bases. Trimming cost V 3 bases and J 4 bases; bases outside gene matches: 13. From germline, CDR1 is SGDLS and CDR2 YYNGEE. This CDR3 contains 17 residues. The CDR3 loop reads CASSARPGTGLGTEAFF. The CDR3 DNA is TGTGCCAGCAGCGCCCGTCCCGGGACAGGGTTGGGCACTGAAGCTTTCTTT.

In this sample, this clone turned up a few times. The chain uses TRBV14 and TRBJ1-5, with D possibly TRBD1 on 6 matching bases. Germline V gene lookup returns CDR1 SGHDN and CDR2 FVKESK. This CDR3 has 14 amino acids. Trimming cost V 5 bases and J 4 bases, with 12 bases left between them. The DNA of the CDR3 is TGTGCCAGCAGCACACAGGGAGGGAATCAGCCCCAGCATTTT. Its translation: CASSTQGGNQPQHF.